The clone carrying this T cell receptor (beta chain) was detected many times. This entry comes from a study of identical twins. This CDR3 has 14 residues. V lost 6 bases and J 3 bases, leaving 14 bases between the germline ends. Germline loops: CDR1 MNHNS, CDR2 SASEGT. TCRdb re-called the 5' RACE reads through MiXCR, storing one row per CDR3 protein. Of 150,000 or so distinct CDR3 sequences in the sample, approximately 3.5% are singletons; the top ten hold 8.1%. Sequencing input: memory T cells sorted from blood. The sequence came from a man aged 18 to 29 in good health. V usage is TRBV6-1 and J usage is TRBJ1-2; possibly TRBD1 for D (5 bases). In nucleotides, the CDR3 is TGTGCCAGCAGACCAGGGAAGGTAGACTATGGCTACACCTTC. Its translation is CASRPGKVDYGYTF.